This T cell receptor beta chain was identified during a study of blood T cell repertoires in COVID-19. Study-level information: Researchers got acute and convalescent COVID-19 samples from the United States, Italy and Spain.

The CDR3 runs to 16 residues. The germline gives CDR1 SGHRS, CDR2 YFSETQ. V was trimmed by 4 bases and J by 0 bases, leaving 13 bases between them. Authors' data handling: For nucleated cells, counts were estimated from reference gene primer amplification. Here immunoSEQ multiplex PCR was the method, and the copy in TCRdb shows in-frame clones only, minus some. That table supplies the V and J calls and clone size; D and trimming were determined from the DNA. The sample includes some 140,000 clones, 83% seen only once; the top ten take 12%. The chain is built from TRBV5-1 and TRBJ1-4; the D is unclear. This sequence originates from a woman aged 55-69 years with COVID-19, enrolled during active disease. Sequencing was carried out using peripheral blood. CDR3 region: CASSRNTAATNEKLFF. CDR3 bases: TGCGCCAGCAGCCGTAACACAGCTGCAACTAATGAAAAACTGTTTTTT.